These T cell receptor beta chains were read from a single sample in a study of beta chain features in type 1 diabetes. The assay was immunoSEQ multiplex PCR, and TCRdb's table has in-frame clones only and misses some. Altogether about 140,000 clones are present, less than 15% being singletons, with the ten largest covering approximately 1.3%. The specimen sequenced was central memory CD4+ T cells from blood. The origin of the receptors is a young man with type 1 diabetes. The CDR3 runs from the conserved cysteine through the conserved F or W. A D gene is named only where the DNA matches it firmly. Clone sizes are given selectively: once, few, many, or a class where the clone is expanded.

d_gene | abundance | j_gene | v_gene | CDR3aa | CDR3nt
TRBD1 | few | TRBJ1-1 | TRBV10-3 | CAITGQGGATEAFF | TGTGCCATCACCGGACAGGGGGGTGCCACTGAAGCTTTCTTT
. | few | TRBJ2-6 | TRBV29-1 | CSVWTGANVLTF | TGCAGCGTATGGACAGGGGCCAACGTCCTGACTTTC
. | few | TRBJ2-1 | TRBV29-1 | CSVGGQGNNEQFF | TGCAGCGTTGGGGGTCAGGGGAACAATGAGCAGTTCTTC
TRBD2 | . | TRBJ2-3 | TRBV13 | CASSLGPSGGGSTDTQYF | TGTGCCAGCAGCTTGGGCCCCAGCGGGGGGGGCAGCACAGATACGCAGTATTTT
. | . | TRBJ2-7 | TRBV7-2 | CASSIRGRSSYEQYF | TGTGCCAGCAGCATAAGGGGGAGAAGCTCCTACGAGCAGTACTTC
. | few | TRBJ1-2 | TRBV28 | CASNPRTVYYGYTF | TGTGCCAGCAACCCTCGGACAGTCTACTATGGCTACACCTTC
TRBD1 | few | TRBJ1-2 | TRBV5-6 | CASSDSRGRKDGYTF | TGTGCCAGCAGCGATTCGAGGGGGCGTAAAGATGGCTACACCTTC
. | few | TRBJ1-2 | TRBV4-1 | CARSQVTLERGYTF | TGCGCCCGCAGCCAAGTTACATTGGAGCGAGGCTACACCTTC
. | . | TRBJ1-1 | TRBV5-1 | CASSLGQVNTEAFF | TGCGCCAGCAGCTTGGGACAGGTGAACACTGAAGCTTTCTTT
. | . | TRBJ1-2 | TRBV9 | CASSVDSQGWSGYTF | TGTGCCAGCAGCGTAGATTCTCAGGGCTGGAGCGGCTACACCTTC
TRBD1 | few | TRBJ1-1 | TRBV19 | CASSVVGQGSTEAFF | TGTGCCAGTTCAGTAGTGGGACAGGGGAGCACTGAAGCTTTCTTT
. | few | TRBJ2-1 | TRBV29-1 | CSGGGGGQISYNEQFF | TGCAGCGGCGGTGGAGGAGGCCAGATATCCTACAATGAGCAGTTCTTC
TRBD1 | few | TRBJ2-6 | TRBV4-1 | CASSPRGQEGANVLTF | TGCGCCAGCAGCCCCCGGGGACAGGAAGGGGCCAACGTCCTGACTTTC
TRBD1 | few | TRBJ1-3 | TRBV28 | CASSGTGVNGNTIYF | TGTGCCAGCTCCGGGACAGGGGTGAATGGAAACACCATATATTTT
TRBD1 | few | TRBJ2-7 | TRBV5-4 | CASSLVGTGAPEQYF | TGTGCCAGCAGCTTGGTTGGGACAGGGGCACCCGAGCAGTACTTC
TRBD1 | . | TRBJ1-1 | TRBV30 | CAWKATDRRNTEAFF | TGTGCCTGGAAAGCCACGGACAGGAGGAACACTGAAGCTTTCTTT
. | few | TRBJ1-1 | TRBV5-1 | CASSYPTGLNTEAFF | TGTGCCAGCAGCTACCCGACAGGATTGAACACTGAAGCTTTCTTT
. | few | TRBJ1-1 | TRBV11-2 | CASSIHRETEAFF | TGTGCCAGCAGCATACACAGGGAGACTGAAGCTTTCTTT
. | . | TRBJ2-3 | TRBV29-1 | CSVAGTSERGTQYF | TGCAGCGTTGCCGGGACGTCCGAGAGAGGTACGCAGTATTTT
. | . | TRBJ1-1 | TRBV5-1 | CASSPGQNTEAFF | TGCGCCAGCAGCCCGGGACAGAACACTGAAGCTTTCTTT
. | . | TRBJ1-2 | TRBV7-9 | CASSAGTEGLGGYTF | TGTGCCAGCAGCGCTGGGACGGAGGGACTTGGAGGCTACACCTTC
. | once | TRBJ1-4 | TRBV6-5 | CASSYSGVSGEKLFF | TGTGCCAGCAGTTACTCGGGGGTGTCGGGTGAAAAACTGTTTTTT
. | few | TRBJ2-3 | TRBV28 | CASSPIGGASTDTQYF | TGTGCCAGCAGTCCGATAGGGGGGGCATCCACAGATACGCAGTATTTT
TRBD1 | few | TRBJ2-7 | TRBV5-1 | CASSSGQPPYEQYF | TGCGCCAGCAGCTCGGGACAGCCACCCTACGAGCAGTACTTC
. | . | TRBJ2-5 | TRBV6-5 | CASRRQETQYF | TGTGCCAGCAGGCGGCAAGAGACCCAGTACTTC
. | . | TRBJ1-5 | TRBV7-2 | CASSLEGGGNQPQHF | TGTGCCAGCAGCTTAGAGGGTGGGGGCAATCAGCCCCAGCATTTT
. | once | TRBJ1-1 | TRBV10-3 | CAISEVLAGNTEAFF | TGTGCCATCAGTGAAGTTTTGGCGGGGAACACTGAAGCTTTCTTT
. | . | TRBJ2-7 | TRBV6-6 | CASSYWAGEQYF | TGTGCCAGCAGTTACTGGGCAGGCGAGCAGTACTTC
. | few | TRBJ2-7 | TRBV18 | CASSPKVTTGGEQYF | TGTGCCAGCTCACCGAAGGTCACAACCGGGGGCGAGCAGTACTTC
TRBD2 | few | TRBJ2-3 | TRBV28 | CASSLVAGGQDTQYF | TGTGCCAGCAGTTTAGTGGCGGGGGGGCAAGATACGCAGTATTTT
TRBD1 | many | TRBJ2-7 | TRBV28 | CASTGGDRGPWIGYEQYF | TGTGCCAGCACTGGGGGGGACAGGGGTCCGTGGATTGGCTACGAGCAGTACTTC
TRBD1 | few | TRBJ1-1 | TRBV28 | CASTLGQAMNTEAFF | TGTGCCAGCACCCTGGGACAGGCCATGAACACTGAAGCTTTCTTT
TRBD1 | . | TRBJ1-2 | TRBV4-1 | CASSHTDRVYSYGYTF | TGCGCCAGCAGCCACACGGACAGGGTGTATAGCTATGGCTACACCTTC
. | few | TRBJ2-7 | TRBV27 | CASRTGGTYEQYF | TGTGCCAGCAGGACAGGAGGCACTTACGAGCAGTACTTC
. | . | TRBJ1-2 | TRBV6-1 | CASSVQTGPNYGYTF | TGTGCCAGCAGTGTACAGACAGGCCCCAACTATGGCTACACCTTC
. | many | TRBJ1-4 | TRBV27 | CASRHQGKGTNEKLFF | TGTGCCAGCAGACACCAGGGGAAGGGGACTAATGAAAAACTGTTTTTT
. | few | TRBJ1-1 | TRBV25-1 | CASSSKVTGRTEAFF | TGTGCCAGCAGCTCTAAAGTCACAGGAAGGACTGAAGCTTTCTTT
TRBD1 | few | TRBJ1-1 | TRBV5-4 | CASSPDGTVNTEAFF | TGTGCCAGCAGCCCGGATGGGACAGTCAACACTGAAGCTTTCTTT
TRBD2 | few | TRBJ2-5 | TRBV5-4 | CASSPSSGGADQETQYF | TGTGCCAGCAGTCCATCGAGCGGGGGGGCCGATCAGGAGACCCAGTACTTC
TRBD2 | few | TRBJ2-5 | TRBV28 | CASSLGGRQETQYF | TGTGCCAGCAGCCTGGGGGGGAGACAAGAGACCCAGTACTTC
TRBD1 | few | TRBJ1-2 | TRBV30 | CAWLRQGVDGYTF | TGTGCCTGGTTGCGACAGGGAGTTGACGGCTACACCTTC
. | . | TRBJ2-7 | TRBV28 | CAATGRNYEQYF | TGTGCCGCCACCGGACGAAACTACGAGCAGTACTTC
. | many | TRBJ2-1 | TRBV30 | CAWTGSPADEQFF | TGTGCCTGGACGGGGAGCCCTGCGGATGAGCAGTTCTTC
TRBD1 | few | TRBJ1-2 | TRBV18 | CASSPLQTGGYGYTF | TGTGCCAGCTCACCACTACAGACAGGGGGCTATGGCTACACCTTC
TRBD1 | . | TRBJ2-5 | TRBV12-5 | CASGQGPGQQETQYF | TGTGCTAGTGGACAAGGCCCGGGACAGCAAGAGACCCAGTACTTC
. | . | TRBJ1-5 | TRBV25-1 | CASSEGGQADQPQHF | TGTGCCAGCAGTGAAGGAGGTCAGGCGGATCAGCCCCAGCATTTT
TRBD1 | few | TRBJ1-5 | TRBV27 | CASSGDRENQPQHF | TGTGCCAGCAGTGGTGACAGGGAGAATCAGCCCCAGCATTTT
TRBD2 | . | TRBJ2-5 | TRBV15 | CATSRLPPGSGGRETQYF | TGTGCCACCAGCAGGCTCCCCCCAGGGAGCGGGGGAAGGGAGACCCAGTACTTC